This T cell receptor beta chain was observed in a study of OX40 agonist ivuxolimab in advanced cancers. As for the study more broadly: Ivuxolimab was a fully human IgG2 agonistic monoclonal antibody targeting the costimulatory receptor OX40 (CD134). The point of sequencing TCRbeta in the periphery was to test whether ivuxolimab changed TCR sequence diversity and drove clonal T-cell expansion. Partial responses occurred in three dose-escalation patients, of whom one had hepatocellular carcinoma and two had cutaneous melanoma. In the dose-escalation cohort, 65% to 90% of patients were male, and the mean age was around 60 years, with a range of about 20 to 90. Among the roughly 52 dose-escalation patients, around 20 had hepatocellular carcinoma, around 15 melanoma, 9 renal cell carcinoma and 9 head and neck cancer. Prior anti-PD-1, anti-PD-L1 or anti-CTLA-4 therapy was permitted, and 40% of dose-escalation patients had received checkpoint inhibitors. Intravenous ivuxolimab was administered to patients every 2 weeks at six dose levels: 0.01, 0.1, 0.3, 1.5, 3 and 10 mg/kg. The paper reports the monotherapy dose-escalation portion (N = 52 patients) of the phase I ivuxolimab trial.

Reading from cysteine to phenylalanine, the CDR3 counts 12 amino acids. The read is trimmed to its CDR3 DNA, 36 bases read in frame from base 1. The germline V and J ends show losses of 4 bases and 5 bases respectively, and no gene match explains 2 bases of the junction. Per the germline V gene (reference sequence), GTSNPN is the CDR1 and SVGIG is the CDR2. Genomic DNA was isolated from the sorted cells so that the TCRbeta CDR3 region could be sequenced. TCRbeta CDR3 regions were sequenced using the immunoSEQ Assay. This immuneACCESS table, as held by TCRdb, lists in-frame sequences with V and J called but not all clones. Of the missing ones, under half trace to an unresolved V gene in checked studies; the others have no known cause. Recorded for this sample are 65,000 to 80,000 clones; over 75% of them occurred a single time. The ten largest clones represent over 0.35% of the sample. Broad study findings and their caveats: Low levels of normalized T-cell clonal expansion were also seen in some patients who did not respond. In partial responders in the 0.1-3.0 mg/kg groups, normalized peripheral clonal expansion was found to be among the lowest, especially among CD8+ T cells. On average, CD8+ T cells showed more expanded clones than CD4+ T cells after ivuxolimab. Clonal expansion of both CD4+ and CD8+ blood T cells was observed from baseline to week 6 at doses 0.1 to 3.0 mg/kg. The antigen specificity of the peripheral T cells that underwent clonal expansion was not determined.

Patients with autoimmune disease history or receiving systemic immunosuppression were excluded from the trial. Peripheral blood for TCR sequencing was drawn from every dose cohort at baseline, at cycle 4 day 1 and at cycle 7 day 1. The samples were taken from a phase I, first-in-human, multicenter, open-label dose-escalation trial of ivuxolimab. Adults with locally advanced or metastatic melanoma, renal cell, hepatocellular, or head and neck squamous cell carcinoma were enrolled in the trial. Before TCR sequencing, CD4+ T cells and CD8+ T cells were sorted from peripheral blood as separate populations. Of note for this clone: Its antigen is still unknown. Base qualities are not at hand, and no much larger clone is one base apart.

The chain employs TRBV30 and TRBJ2-7; 10 middle bases align to TRBD2. Source: CD4+ or CD8+ T cells sorted from blood, taken in a trial of the OX40 agonist ivuxolimab. This receptor was taken from an adult with an advanced solid tumor such as melanoma, head and neck, liver or kidney cancer. CDR3 region: CAWTSGSHEQYF. The DNA is as follows: TGTGCCTGGACTAGCGGGAGCCACGAGCAGTACTTC.